One TCR beta chain is described in this entry. The entry originates in a study of blood T cell repertoires in COVID-19. Overall study: Collection of acute and convalescent COVID-19 samples took place in the United States, Italy and Spain.

Original methodology: Amplification from reference gene primers served as the basis for estimated nucleated cell counts. Profiling relied on immunoSEQ multiplex PCR, and the TCRdb table lists in-frame clones only, not all of them. V and J calls and clone size come straight from that table; D and trimming were deduced from the DNA. Of 150,000 to 200,000 clones in the sample, over 75% are singletons; the top ten hold around 2.8%. V was trimmed by 6 bases and J by 0 bases, leaving 16 bases between them. Germline CDR1 MNHEY, CDR2 SMNVEV (reference sequence). The CDR3 length is 16 residues. The receptor was derived from a woman older than 75 with active or convalescent COVID-19. Sequencing was done on a sample of peripheral blood. The chain employs TRBV27 and TRBJ2-3; TRBD2 might be the D (6 bases). CDR3 coding DNA: TGTGCCAGCAGCCTAGACGGGGGAGCTAGCACAGATACGCAGTATTTT. This codes for CASSLDGGASTDTQYF.